This entry features one T cell receptor beta chain sequence. Its target antigen remains unknown. No base-level quality is on record; no much larger clone is a single base apart. These data come from a study of CD8 T cells in ankylosing spondylitis (dated by TCRdb to the late 2010s). Study-wide context: The study set out to find disease-linked TCR variants by profiling T cell receptor beta repertoires in ankylosing spondylitis patients and healthy donors. The full study cohort was made up of over 20 ankylosing spondylitis patients and roughly 100 healthy donors. Peripheral blood was sampled, and synovial fluid was also collected from ankylosing spondylitis patients. General conclusions and limits of the study: A TCR beta motif made up of eight highly homologous amino acid variants appeared to be characteristic of blood from ankylosing spondylitis patients. The disease-linked clones showed a CD8+ phenotype and occurred at relatively low frequencies in peripheral blood. According to the report, matched synovial fluid samples from ankylosing spondylitis patients were significantly enriched for the disease-linked clones. Some motif variants were previously reported in synovial fluid and blood of reactive arthritis patients, suggesting common disease-initiation mechanisms.

Spanning cysteine to phenylalanine, the CDR3 consists of 13 amino acids. Only the CDR3 DNA is retained, 39 bases long and in frame from the first base. Via the germline V gene, CDR1 is LGHNA and CDR2 YSLEER. Trimming leaves V shorter by 6 bases and J shorter by 2 bases, with the junction holding 3 bases beyond the gene matches. These reads were obtained on an Illumina HiSeq 2500. Quantitative 5'-RACE with molecular barcodes was used to prepare TCR beta libraries. Concerning the study's data processing: To identify disease-linked TCR variants, a new computational method was used, one built on a probabilistic model of VDJ rearrangement. Using fastp at Q25 and MiXCR, TCRdb reprocessed the public reads and kept productive beta chains. Each entry merges the rows of one CDR3 protein and shows their most common DNA and genes. None of the V and J calls come from the authors' own analysis; TCRdb made them. A total of about 36,000 distinct CDR3 sequences appear in this sample, approximately 11% of them only once. In total, the top ten clones hold roughly 21% of the sample.

Synovial fluid samples were matched to blood samples from the same ankylosing spondylitis patients. The sequenced sample was synovial fluid, either unsorted or a sorted T cell fraction (not recorded which). Recombination linked TRBV4-3 to TRBJ1-1; 7 of the junction bases match TRBD1. The sequence was obtained from a male donor with ankylosing spondylitis. The DNA reads TGCGCCAGCAGAAGGGACAGAAACACTGAAGCTTTCTTT. Translated, it gives CASRRDRNTEAFF.